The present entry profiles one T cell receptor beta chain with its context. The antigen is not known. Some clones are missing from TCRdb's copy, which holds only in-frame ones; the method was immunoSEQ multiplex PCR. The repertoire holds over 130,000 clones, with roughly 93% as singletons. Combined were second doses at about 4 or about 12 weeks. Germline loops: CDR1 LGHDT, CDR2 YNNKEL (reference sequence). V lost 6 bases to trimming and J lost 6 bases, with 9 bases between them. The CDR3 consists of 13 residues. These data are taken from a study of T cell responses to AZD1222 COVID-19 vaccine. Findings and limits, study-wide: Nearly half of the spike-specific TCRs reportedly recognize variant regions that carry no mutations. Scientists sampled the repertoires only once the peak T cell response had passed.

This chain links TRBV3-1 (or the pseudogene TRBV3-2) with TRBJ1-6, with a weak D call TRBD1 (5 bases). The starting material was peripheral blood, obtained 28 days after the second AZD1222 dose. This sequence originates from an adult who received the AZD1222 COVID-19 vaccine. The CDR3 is CASRGTVNSPLHF. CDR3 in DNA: TGTGCCAGCAGGGGGACGGTTAATTCACCCCTCCACTTT.